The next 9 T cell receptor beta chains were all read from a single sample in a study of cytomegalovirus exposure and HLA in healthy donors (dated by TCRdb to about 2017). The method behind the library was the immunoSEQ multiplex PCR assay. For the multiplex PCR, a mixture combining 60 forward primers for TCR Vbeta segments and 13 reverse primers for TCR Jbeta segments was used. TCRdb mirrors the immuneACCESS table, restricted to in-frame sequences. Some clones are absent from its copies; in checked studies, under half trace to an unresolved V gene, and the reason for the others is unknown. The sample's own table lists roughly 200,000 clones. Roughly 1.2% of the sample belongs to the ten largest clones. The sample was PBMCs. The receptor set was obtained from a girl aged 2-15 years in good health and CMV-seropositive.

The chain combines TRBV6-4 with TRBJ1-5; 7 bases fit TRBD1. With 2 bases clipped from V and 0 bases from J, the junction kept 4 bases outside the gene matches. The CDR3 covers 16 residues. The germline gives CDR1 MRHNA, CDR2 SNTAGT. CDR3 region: CASSDTGADSNQPQHF. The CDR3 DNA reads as TGTGCCAGCAGTGACACAGGGGCTGATAGCAATCAGCCCCAGCATTTT.

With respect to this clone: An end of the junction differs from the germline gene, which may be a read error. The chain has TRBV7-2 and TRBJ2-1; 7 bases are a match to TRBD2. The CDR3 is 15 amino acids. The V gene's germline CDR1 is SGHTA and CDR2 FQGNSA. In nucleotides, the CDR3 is TGTGCCAGCAGCTCCCGGGTTGCGGGAGTCAATGAACAGTTCTTC. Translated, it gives CASSSRVAGVNEQFF.

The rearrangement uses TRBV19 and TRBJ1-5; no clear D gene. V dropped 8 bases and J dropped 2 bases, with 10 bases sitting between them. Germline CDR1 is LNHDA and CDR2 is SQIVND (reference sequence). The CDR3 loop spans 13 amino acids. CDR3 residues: CASRTRGNQPQHF. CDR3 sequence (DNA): TGTGCCAGTCGAACGAGGGGCAATCAGCCCCAGCATTTT.

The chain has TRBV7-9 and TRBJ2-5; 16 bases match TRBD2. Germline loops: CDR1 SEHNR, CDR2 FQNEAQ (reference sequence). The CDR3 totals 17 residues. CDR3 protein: CACSGLAGGGRQETQYF. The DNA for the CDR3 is TGTGCTTGCTCGGGACTAGCGGGAGGGGGACGCCAAGAGACCCAGTACTTC.

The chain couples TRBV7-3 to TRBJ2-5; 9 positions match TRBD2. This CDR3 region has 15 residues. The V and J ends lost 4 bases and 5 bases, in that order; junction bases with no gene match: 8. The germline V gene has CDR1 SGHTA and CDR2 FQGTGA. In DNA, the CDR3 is TGTGCCAGCAGCTCGATTAGCGGGAGAGAGGAGACCCAGTACTTC. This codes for CASSSISGREETQYF.

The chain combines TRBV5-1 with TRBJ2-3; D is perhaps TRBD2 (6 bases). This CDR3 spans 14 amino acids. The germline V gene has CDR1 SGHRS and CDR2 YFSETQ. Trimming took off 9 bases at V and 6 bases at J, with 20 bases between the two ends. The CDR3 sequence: CATQSGPNGDTQYF. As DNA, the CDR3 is TGCGCCACCCAGAGCGGGCCGAATGGGGATACGCAGTATTTT. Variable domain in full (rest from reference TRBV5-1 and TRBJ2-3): KAGVTQTPRYLIKTRGQQVTLSCSPISGHRSVSWYQQTPGQGLQFLFEYFSETQRNKGNFPGRFSGRQFSNSRSEMNVSTLELGDSALYLCATQSGPNGDTQYFGPGTRLTVL.

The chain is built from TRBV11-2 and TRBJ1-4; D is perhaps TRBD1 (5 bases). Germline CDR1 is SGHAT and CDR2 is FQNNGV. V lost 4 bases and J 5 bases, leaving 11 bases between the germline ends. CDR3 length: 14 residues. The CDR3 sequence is CASSSYTGNEKLFF. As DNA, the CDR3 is TGTGCCAGCAGCTCGTATACAGGAAATGAAAAACTGTTTTTT. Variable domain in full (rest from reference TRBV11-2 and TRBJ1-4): EAGVAQSPRYKIIEKRQSVAFWCNPISGHATLYWYQQILGQGPKLLIQFQNNGVVDDSQLPKDRFSAERLKGVDSTLKIQPAKLEDSAVYLCASSSYTGNEKLFFGSGTQLSVL.

The DNA for the CDR3 is TGTGCCAGCAGCAGATCGACAGCGTACTATGGCTACACCTTC. Protein: CASSRSTAYYGYTF. The chain recombines TRBV11-1 with TRBJ1-2; tentative D call: TRBD1 (5 bases). CDR1 is SGHAT, CDR2 FQDESV, per germline (reference sequence). The CDR3 totals 14 residues. The ends were cut back, 5 bases at V and 3 bases at J, with 13 bases in the middle.

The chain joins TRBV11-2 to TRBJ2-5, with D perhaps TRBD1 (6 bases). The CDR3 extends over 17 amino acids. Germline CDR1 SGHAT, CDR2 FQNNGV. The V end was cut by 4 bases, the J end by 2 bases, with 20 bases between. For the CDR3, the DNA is TGTGCCAGCAGCTCCCCGGGACAAGGCCGTGGGCAAGAGACCCAGTACTTC. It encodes CASSSPGQGRGQETQYF.